One sample yielded the 22 T cell receptor beta chains listed below, sequenced in a study of blood T cell repertoires in COVID-19. Only in-frame clones appear in the TCRdb table, and some are missing; sequencing was by immunoSEQ multiplex PCR. The data contain 150,000 to 200,000 clones, more than 85% of them seen just once; the ten biggest clones take up 2.5% to 3.5%. The sequencing sample was made of peripheral blood. These receptors were collected from a man in his forties or fifties with active or convalescent COVID-19.

This clone was observed once. The chain joins TRBV7-8 to TRBJ2-7; D ambiguous. The CDR3 contains 12 residues. The germline gives CDR1 SGHVS, CDR2 FQNEAQ. Trimming took off 5 bases at V and 7 bases at J, with 12 bases between the two ends. CDR3 nucleotides: TGTGCCAGCAGCCATGACGGGTATGAGCAGTACTTC. Protein sequence: CASSHDGYEQYF.

J is TRBJ1-3 and V is TRBV15; D remains unclear. Trimming left V 10 bases short and J 0 bases short, with 13 bases between. The germline V gene encodes CDR1 LNHNV and CDR2 YYDKDF (reference sequence). This CDR3 spans 14 amino acids. The CDR3 reads CAKNRVLSGNTIYF. Written as DNA, the CDR3 is TGTGCCAAAAACCGGGTCCTCTCTGGAAACACCATATATTTT. The whole variable domain, remainder taken from reference TRBV15 and TRBJ1-3, is DAMVIQNPRYQVTQFGKPVTLSCSQTLNHNVMYWYQQKSSQAPKLLFHYYDKDFNNEADTPDNFQSRRPNTSFCFLDIRSPGLGDTAMYLCAKNRVLSGNTIYFGEGSWLTVV.

The chain couples TRBV19 to TRBJ1-5; TRBD1 agrees at 10 bases. Trimming took 6 bases from V and 5 from J; bases not matched to a gene: 7. The germline V gene encodes CDR1 LNHDA and CDR2 SQIVND (reference sequence). The CDR3 totals 15 residues. The CDR3 DNA reads TGTGCCAGTAGAGAGGACAGGGGGAATGATCAGCCCCAGCATTTT. It codes for CASREDRGNDQPQHF.

The rearrangement links TRBV30 to TRBJ1-4, with D uncertain. The germline CDR1 and CDR2 sequences are GTSNPN and SVGIG (reference sequence). This CDR3 comprises 13 residues. With 0 bases removed from V and 5 bases from J, the gap between germline ends came to 7 bases. The CDR3, as DNA: TGTGCCTGGAGTGTTGGGCAGAATGAAAAACTGTTTTTT. It codes for CAWSVGQNEKLFF.

This chain connects TRBV5-1 to TRBJ2-7; TRBD2 is a possible D gene (5 bases). This CDR3 region has 16 residues. Trimming removed 0 bases from V and 2 bases from J, with 15 bases in between. In germline, CDR1 is SGHRS, CDR2 YFSETQ. The CDR3 loop is CASSLAPSGTTYEQYF. DNA for the CDR3: TGCGCCAGCAGCTTGGCCCCTTCGGGAACCACCTACGAGCAGTACTTC.

Regarding this clone: The same CDR3 arises from other DNA sequences in this sample as well. The V and J genes are TRBV12-3 or TRBV12-4 and TRBJ2-5, with D tentatively TRBD2 (6 bases). This CDR3 is built from 13 residues. The V and J ends lost 2 bases and 3 bases respectively, with 7 bases between them. The chain's CDR3 is CASSLRLEETQYF. The CDR3 DNA reads as TGTGCCAGCAGTTTACGACTAGAAGAGACCCAGTACTTC.

The chain has TRBV6-5 and TRBJ1-4; TRBD1 matches 7 bases. The germline V gene has CDR1 MNHEY and CDR2 SVGAGI. This CDR3 has 14 amino acids. V lost 5 bases and J lost 3; bases outside the gene matches: 3. The CDR3 loop is CASSKDRSNEKLFF. The CDR3, as DNA: TGTGCCAGCAGTAAGGACAGGTCTAATGAAAAACTGTTTTTT.

This clone appeared once. The chain uses TRBV10-3 and TRBJ1-1; 7 positions match TRBD1. The V gene end was trimmed by 4 bases and the J gene end by 0 bases; junction bases not matched to a gene: 8. The CDR3 runs to 16 residues. Germline V gene sequence: CDR1 ENHRY, CDR2 SYGVKD. CDR3 loop: CAISGKGARMNTEAFF. The DNA of the CDR3 is TGTGCCATCAGTGGGAAGGGGGCGAGGATGAACACTGAAGCTTTCTTT.

In this sample, this clone turned up many times. The chain carries TRBV7-9 and TRBJ2-1; D is ambiguous. CDR1 is SEHNR and CDR2 is FQNEAQ in the germline V gene (reference sequence). The CDR3 consists of 13 residues. Trimming took off 3 bases at V and 5 bases at J, with 8 bases between the two ends. The CDR3 nucleotides read TGTGCCAGCAGCTTTTTACAGCACAATGAGCAGTTCTTC. It encodes CASSFLQHNEQFF.

The rearrangement joins TRBV2 to TRBJ1-4; perhaps TRBD1 as D (5 bases). Germline V lookup: CDR1 SNHLY, CDR2 FYNNEI. The CDR3 is 17 amino acids. V was shortened by 6 bases and J by 1 base, with 18 bases between the two germline ends. Here the CDR3 DNA reads TGTGCCAGCAGAGACAGCACCCGCTTGGTAACTAATGAAAAACTGTTTTTT. Its protein product is CASRDSTRLVTNEKLFF.

The rearrangement joins TRBV9 to TRBJ2-7, with D hard to call. V shed 2 bases and J shed 2 bases, with 8 bases lying between them. CDR1 and CDR2 (germline): SGDLS, YYNGEE. The length of the CDR3 is 13 residues. CDR3 sequence (DNA): TGTGCCAGCAGCGTCCCCCGCGCCTACGAGCAGTACTTC. Encoded protein: CASSVPRAYEQYF. The full variable domain, in which reference TRBV9 and TRBJ2-7 provide the parts outside the CDR3, is DSGVTQTPKHLITATGQRVTLRCSPRSGDLSVYWYQQSLDQGLQFLIQYYNGEERAKGNILERFSAQQFPDLHSELNLSSLELGDSALYFCASSVPRAYEQYFGPGTRLTVT.

Regarding this clone: The junction shows a germline mismatch at one end, possibly a read error. The chain employs TRBV2 and TRBJ2-4; maybe TRBD1 (5 bases). The CDR3 loop spans 12 amino acids. Looked up from germline, CDR1 is SNHLY and CDR2 is FYNNEI. The CDR3 DNA reads TGTGCCAGCAGTGAATTCACTGGAGCAGGGAACTTC. Translation gives CASSEFTGAGNF.

The genes are TRBV24-1 and TRBJ1-5; the D is unclear. Germline loops: CDR1 KGHDR, CDR2 SFDVKD. The ends were cut back, 4 bases at V and 2 bases at J, with 11 bases in the middle. CDR3 length: 15 amino acids. DNA for the CDR3: TGTGCCACCAGTGAAGAGGGAGTGGGCAATCAGCCCCAGCATTTT. Protein sequence: CATSEEGVGNQPQHF.

This clone was picked up a small number of times. The chain joins TRBV5-6 to TRBJ1-1, with 8 bases identical to TRBD1. Germline CDR1 SGHDT, CDR2 YYEEEE. The CDR3 contains 16 residues. Trimming removed 4 bases from V and 0 bases from J; junction bases left unmatched: 8. In DNA, the CDR3 is TGTGCCAGCAGCCAAGGAACAGGGGGGATGAACACTGAAGCTTTCTTT. Residues: CASSQGTGGMNTEAFF.

The gene calls are TRBV5-1 and TRBJ2-1; TRBD2 matches 11 bases. This CDR3 contains 14 residues. The germline V gene encodes CDR1 SGHRS and CDR2 YFSETQ. The J segment lost 4 bases and the V segment lost 4 bases, leaving 1 base of the junction unmatched. CDR3 amino acids: CASSPSGGYNEQFF. The CDR3 DNA sequence: TGCGCCAGCAGCCCTAGCGGGGGGTACAATGAGCAGTTCTTC.

The rearrangement joins TRBV30 to TRBJ1-2; D not resolved. The CDR3 spans 12 residues. Deletions cut 0 bases from V and 4 bases from J, with 6 bases between. CDR1 is GTSNPN, CDR2 SVGIG, per germline (reference sequence). In DNA, the CDR3 is TGTGCCTGGAGTGTTAGCAGCTATGGCTACACCTTC. Its translation: CAWSVSSYGYTF.

The V call is TRBV29-1, the J call TRBJ2-2; TRBD2 aligns across 10 bases. The CDR3 contains 14 residues. Unmatched junction bases numbered 8, after V lost 5 bases and J lost 8 bases. Germline CDR1 reads SQVTM; CDR2 reads ANQGSEA. Here the CDR3 reads CSVQLAGLRGELFF. Here the CDR3 DNA reads TGCAGCGTTCAACTAGCGGGGCTCCGGGGGGAGCTGTTTTTT.

This clone has just one count. CDR3 residues: CASSPTGDPYEQYF. DNA of the CDR3: TGCGCCAGCAGCCCGACAGGGGACCCCTACGAGCAGTACTTC. The chain uses TRBV5-1 and TRBJ2-7, with TRBD1 matching over 8 bases. CDR1 is SGHRS, CDR2 YFSETQ, per germline. This CDR3 contains 14 residues. J lost 2 bases, V lost 4 bases, and 5 bases had no gene match.

A few counts support this clone. The chain carries TRBV12-3 or TRBV12-4 and TRBJ1-1, with D possibly being TRBD1 (6 bases). Trimming cost V 3 bases and J 2 bases, with 7 bases left between them. The CDR3 extends over 13 amino acids. The CDR3 sequence is CASSFGTNTEAFF. The DNA for the CDR3 is TGTGCCAGCAGTTTCGGGACAAACACTGAAGCTTTCTTT.

V usage is TRBV30 and J usage is TRBJ1-1, with 12 bases that match TRBD1. Germline CDR1 GTSNPN, CDR2 SVGIG (reference sequence). Losses at the gene ends were 3 bases for V and 7 bases for J; bases not matched to a gene: 3. This CDR3 is 13 amino acids long. CDR3: CAWRGTGGGEAFF. As DNA, the CDR3 is TGTGCCTGGAGGGGGACAGGGGGCGGTGAAGCTTTCTTT.

The chain recombines TRBV5-1 with TRBJ2-7; possibly TRBD1 for D (6 bases). Looked up from germline, CDR1 is SGHRS and CDR2 is YFSETQ. CDR3 length: 13 amino acids. V was shortened by 4 bases and J by 2 bases, with 10 bases between the two germline ends. The CDR3 bases are TGCGCCAGCAGCACCACAGGGCCCTACGAGCAGTACTTC. This translates into CASSTTGPYEQYF. Full variable domain (remainder filled in from reference TRBV5-1 and TRBJ2-7): KAGVTQTPRYLIKTRGQQVTLSCSPISGHRSVSWYQQTPGQGLQFLFEYFSETQRNKGNFPGRFSGRQFSNSRSEMNVSTLELGDSALYLCASSTTGPYEQYFGPGTRLTVT.

V and J are TRBV19 and TRBJ1-2, with D possibly matching TRBD1 (6 bases). V was cut by 6 bases and J by 4 bases, with 12 bases left in between. CDR1 is LNHDA, CDR2 SQIVND, per germline (reference sequence). This CDR3 spans 13 amino acids. CDR3 in DNA: TGTGCCAGTAGCTCACAGGGCCCCTATGGCTACACCTTC. Its protein product is CASSSQGPYGYTF. The complete variable domain, with remaining parts taken from reference TRBV19 and TRBJ1-2, reads DGGITQSPKYLFRKEGQNVTLSCEQNLNHDAMYWYRQDPGQGLRLIYYSQIVNDFQKGDIAEGYSVSREKKESFPLTVTSAQKNPTAFYLCASSSQGPYGYTFGSGTRLTVV.